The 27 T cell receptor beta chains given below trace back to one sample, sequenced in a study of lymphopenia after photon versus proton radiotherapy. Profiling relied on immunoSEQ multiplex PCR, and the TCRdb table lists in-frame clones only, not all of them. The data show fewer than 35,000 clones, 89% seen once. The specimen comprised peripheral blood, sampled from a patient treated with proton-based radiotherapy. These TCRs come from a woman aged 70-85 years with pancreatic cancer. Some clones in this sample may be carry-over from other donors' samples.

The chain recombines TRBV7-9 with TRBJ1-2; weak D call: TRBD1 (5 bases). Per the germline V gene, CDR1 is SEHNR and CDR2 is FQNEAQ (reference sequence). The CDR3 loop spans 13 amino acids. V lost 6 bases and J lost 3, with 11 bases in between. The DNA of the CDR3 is TGTGCCAGCAGGGGGCGGCGGGACTATGGCTACACCTTC. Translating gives CASRGRRDYGYTF.

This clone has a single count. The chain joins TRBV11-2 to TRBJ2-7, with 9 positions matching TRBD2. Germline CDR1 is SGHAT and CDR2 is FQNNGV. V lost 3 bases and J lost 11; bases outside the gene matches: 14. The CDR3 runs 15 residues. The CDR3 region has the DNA TGTGCCAGCAGCTTCTCGGCTAGCGGGAATCCCTTGGAGTACTTC. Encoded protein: CASSFSASGNPLEYF. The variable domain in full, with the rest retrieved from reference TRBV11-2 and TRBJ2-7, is EAGVAQSPRYKIIEKRQSVAFWCNPISGHATLYWYQQILGQGPKLLIQFQNNGVVDDSQLPKDRFSAERLKGVDSTLKIQPAKLEDSAVYLCASSFSASGNPLEYFGPGTRLTVT.

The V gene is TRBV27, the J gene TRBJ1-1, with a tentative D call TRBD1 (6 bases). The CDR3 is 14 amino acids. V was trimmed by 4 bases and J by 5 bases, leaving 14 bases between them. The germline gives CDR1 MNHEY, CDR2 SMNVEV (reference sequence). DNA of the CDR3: TGTGCCAGCAGTTCGCCCTCGAGGGGGACTGAAGCTTTCTTT. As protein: CASSSPSRGTEAFF.

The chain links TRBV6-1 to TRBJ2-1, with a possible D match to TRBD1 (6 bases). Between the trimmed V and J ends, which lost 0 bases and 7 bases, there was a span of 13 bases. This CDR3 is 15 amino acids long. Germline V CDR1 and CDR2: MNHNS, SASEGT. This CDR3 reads CASSEATGRWNEQFF. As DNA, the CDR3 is TGTGCCAGCAGTGAAGCAACAGGGAGATGGAATGAGCAGTTCTTC.

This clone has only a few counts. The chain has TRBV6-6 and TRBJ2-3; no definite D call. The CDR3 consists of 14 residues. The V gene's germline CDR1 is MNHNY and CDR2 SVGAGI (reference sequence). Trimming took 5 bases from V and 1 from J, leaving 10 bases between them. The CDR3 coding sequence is TGTGCCAGCAGTCCGGACCCCCGCACAGATACGCAGTATTTT. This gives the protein CASSPDPRTDTQYF.

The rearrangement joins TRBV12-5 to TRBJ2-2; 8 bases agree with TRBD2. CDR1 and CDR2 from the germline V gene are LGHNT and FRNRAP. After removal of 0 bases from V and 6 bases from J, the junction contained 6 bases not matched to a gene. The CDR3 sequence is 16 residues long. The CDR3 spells CASGLVIAGRSGELFF. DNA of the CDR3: TGTGCTAGTGGTTTGGTTATAGCGGGAAGGTCCGGGGAGCTGTTTTTT. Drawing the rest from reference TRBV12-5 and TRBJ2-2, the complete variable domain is DARVTQTPRHKVTEMGQEVTMRCQPILGHNTVFWYRQTMMQGLELLAYFRNRAPLDDSGMPKDRFSAEMPDATLATLKIQPSEPRDSAVYFCASGLVIAGRSGELFFGEGSRLTVL.

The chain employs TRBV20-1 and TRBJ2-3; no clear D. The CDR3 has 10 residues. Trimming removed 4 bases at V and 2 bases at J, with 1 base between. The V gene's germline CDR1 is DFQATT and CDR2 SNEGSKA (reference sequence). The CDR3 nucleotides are TGCAGTGCTACCACAGATACGCAGTATTTT. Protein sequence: CSATTDTQYF.

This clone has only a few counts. The CDR3 region is CASSQAGYEQYF. The CDR3 region has the DNA TGTGCCAGCAGCCAAGCTGGATACGAGCAGTACTTC. The rearrangement links TRBV14 to TRBJ2-7; D remains unclear. The length of the CDR3 is 12 residues. V was trimmed by 1 base and J by 4 bases, leaving 5 bases between them. CDR1 is SGHDN and CDR2 is FVKESK in the germline V gene.

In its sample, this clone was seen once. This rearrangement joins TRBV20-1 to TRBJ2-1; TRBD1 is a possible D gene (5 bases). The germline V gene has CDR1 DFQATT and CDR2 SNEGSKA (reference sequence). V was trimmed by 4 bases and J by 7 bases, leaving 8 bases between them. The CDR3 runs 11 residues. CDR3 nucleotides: TGCAGTGCTAAGGGGCGTAATGAGCAGTTCTTC. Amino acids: CSAKGRNEQFF.

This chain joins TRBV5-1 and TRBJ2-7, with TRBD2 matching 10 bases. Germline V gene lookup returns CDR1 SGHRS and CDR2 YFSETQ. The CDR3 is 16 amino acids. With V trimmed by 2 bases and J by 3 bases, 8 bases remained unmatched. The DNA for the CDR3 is TGCGCCAGCAGCTTTACTAGCGGGATTTTCTTCTACGAGCAGTACTTC. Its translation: CASSFTSGIFFYEQYF. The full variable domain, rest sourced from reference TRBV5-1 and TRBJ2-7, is KAGVTQTPRYLIKTRGQQVTLSCSPISGHRSVSWYQQTPGQGLQFLFEYFSETQRNKGNFPGRFSGRQFSNSRSEMNVSTLELGDSALYLCASSFTSGIFFYEQYFGPGTRLTVT.

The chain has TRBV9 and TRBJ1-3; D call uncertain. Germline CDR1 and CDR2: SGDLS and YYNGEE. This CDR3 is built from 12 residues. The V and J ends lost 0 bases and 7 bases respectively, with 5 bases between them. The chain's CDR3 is CASSVDGNTIYF. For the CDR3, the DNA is TGTGCCAGCAGCGTAGACGGTAACACCATATATTTT. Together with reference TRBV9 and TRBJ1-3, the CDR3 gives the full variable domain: DSGVTQTPKHLITATGQRVTLRCSPRSGDLSVYWYQQSLDQGLQFLIQYYNGEERAKGNILERFSAQQFPDLHSELNLSSLELGDSALYFCASSVDGNTIYFGEGSWLTVV.

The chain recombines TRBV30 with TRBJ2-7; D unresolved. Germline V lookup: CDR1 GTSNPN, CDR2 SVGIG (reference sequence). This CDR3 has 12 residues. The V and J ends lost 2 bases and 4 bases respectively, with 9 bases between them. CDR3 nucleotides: TGTGCCTGGAGTAGCTTGAGATACGAGCAGTACTTC. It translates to CAWSSLRYEQYF.

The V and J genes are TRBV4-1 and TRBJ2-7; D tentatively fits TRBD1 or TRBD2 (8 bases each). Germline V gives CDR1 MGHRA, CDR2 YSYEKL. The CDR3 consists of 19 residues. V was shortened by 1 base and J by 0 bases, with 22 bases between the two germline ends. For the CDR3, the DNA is TGCGCCAGCAGCCAAGTGTTAAGGACAGGGACTAGTAGCTCCTACGAGCAGTACTTC. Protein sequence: CASSQVLRTGTSSSYEQYF.

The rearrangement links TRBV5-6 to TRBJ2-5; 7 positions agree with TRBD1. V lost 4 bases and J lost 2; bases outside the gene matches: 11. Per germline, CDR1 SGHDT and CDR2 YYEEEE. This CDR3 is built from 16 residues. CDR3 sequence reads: CASSHLKGAGQETQYF. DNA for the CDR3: TGTGCCAGCAGCCATCTCAAGGGGGCAGGACAAGAGACCCAGTACTTC.

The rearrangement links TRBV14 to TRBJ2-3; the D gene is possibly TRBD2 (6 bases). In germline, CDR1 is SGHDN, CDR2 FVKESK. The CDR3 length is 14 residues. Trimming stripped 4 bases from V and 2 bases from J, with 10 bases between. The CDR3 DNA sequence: TGTGCCAGCAGCCGGGGACTCTCCACAGATACGCAGTATTTT. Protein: CASSRGLSTDTQYF.

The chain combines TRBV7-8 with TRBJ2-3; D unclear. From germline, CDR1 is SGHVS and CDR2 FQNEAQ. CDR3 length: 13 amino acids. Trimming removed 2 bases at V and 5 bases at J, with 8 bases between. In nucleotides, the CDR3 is TGTGCCAGCAGCTTAAACCTAGTAGATACGCAGTATTTT. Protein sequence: CASSLNLVDTQYF.

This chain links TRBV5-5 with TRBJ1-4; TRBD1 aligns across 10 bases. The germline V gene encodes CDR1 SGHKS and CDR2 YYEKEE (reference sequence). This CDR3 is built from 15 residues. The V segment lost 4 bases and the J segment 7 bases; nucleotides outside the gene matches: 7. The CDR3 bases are TGTGCCAGCAGCCCAAGGACAGGGGGTTTTGAAAAACTGTTTTTT. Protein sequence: CASSPRTGGFEKLFF.

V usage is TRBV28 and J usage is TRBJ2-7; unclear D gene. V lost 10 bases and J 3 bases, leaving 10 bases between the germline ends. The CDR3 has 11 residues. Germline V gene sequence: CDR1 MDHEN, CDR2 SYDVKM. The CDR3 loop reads CATRRLYEQYF. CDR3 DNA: TGTGCCACCCGGCGGCTCTACGAGCAGTACTTC.

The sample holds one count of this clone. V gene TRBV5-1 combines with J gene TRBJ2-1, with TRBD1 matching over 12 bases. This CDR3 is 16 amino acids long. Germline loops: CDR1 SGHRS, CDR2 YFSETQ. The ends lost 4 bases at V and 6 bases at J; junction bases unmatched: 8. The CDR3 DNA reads TGCGCCAGCAGCCTAGGGGGACAGGGGGCCGGCAATGAGCAGTTCTTC. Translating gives CASSLGGQGAGNEQFF.

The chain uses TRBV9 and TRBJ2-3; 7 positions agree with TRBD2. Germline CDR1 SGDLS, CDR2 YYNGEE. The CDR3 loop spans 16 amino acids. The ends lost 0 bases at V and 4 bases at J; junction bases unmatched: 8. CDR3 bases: TGTGCCAGCAGCGTAGGGCTAACGGGAGGTGCAGATACGCAGTATTTT. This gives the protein CASSVGLTGGADTQYF.

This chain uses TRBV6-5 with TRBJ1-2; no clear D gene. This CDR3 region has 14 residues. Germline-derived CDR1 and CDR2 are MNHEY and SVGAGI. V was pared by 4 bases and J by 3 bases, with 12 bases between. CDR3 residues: CASSFTLGHYGYTF. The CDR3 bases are TGTGCCAGCAGTTTTACACTCGGTCACTATGGCTACACCTTC.

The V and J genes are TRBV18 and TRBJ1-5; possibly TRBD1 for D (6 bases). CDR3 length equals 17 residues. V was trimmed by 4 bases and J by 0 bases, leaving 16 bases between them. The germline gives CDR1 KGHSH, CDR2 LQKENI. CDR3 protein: CASSLNRASNSNQPQHF. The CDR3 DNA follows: TGTGCCAGCTCACTTAACAGGGCCTCTAATAGCAATCAGCCCCAGCATTTT.

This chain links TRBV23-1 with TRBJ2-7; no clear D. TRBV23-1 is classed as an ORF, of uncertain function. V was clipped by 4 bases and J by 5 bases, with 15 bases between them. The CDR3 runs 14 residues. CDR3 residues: CASSPFGWKDEQYF. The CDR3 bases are TGCGCCAGCAGTCCCTTCGGGTGGAAGGACGAGCAGTACTTC.

Written as DNA, the CDR3 is TGTGCCAGCAGTGATTGGGGAAACACCATATATTTT. Translated: CASSDWGNTIYF. The chain joins TRBV6-1 to TRBJ1-3; D not certain. This CDR3 region has 12 residues. Trimming removed 3 bases at V and 4 bases at J, with 4 bases between. Germline CDR1 is MNHNS and CDR2 is SASEGT.

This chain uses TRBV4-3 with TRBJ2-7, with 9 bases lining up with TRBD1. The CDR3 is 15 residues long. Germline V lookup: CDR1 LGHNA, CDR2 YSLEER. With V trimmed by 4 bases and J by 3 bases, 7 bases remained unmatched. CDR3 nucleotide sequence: TGCGCCAGCAGCCGGCAGGACAGGGGAGACTACGAGCAGTACTTC. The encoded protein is CASSRQDRGDYEQYF.

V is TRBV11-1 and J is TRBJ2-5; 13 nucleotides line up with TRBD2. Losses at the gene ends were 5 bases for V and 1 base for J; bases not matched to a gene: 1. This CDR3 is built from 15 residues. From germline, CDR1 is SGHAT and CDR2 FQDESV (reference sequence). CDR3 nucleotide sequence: TGTGCCAGCAGCGGGACTAGCGGGACCCAAGAGACCCAGTACTTC. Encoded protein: CASSGTSGTQETQYF.

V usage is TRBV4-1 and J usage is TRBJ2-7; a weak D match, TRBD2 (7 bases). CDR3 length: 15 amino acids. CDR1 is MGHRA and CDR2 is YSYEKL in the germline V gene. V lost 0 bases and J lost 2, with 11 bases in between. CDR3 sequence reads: CASSQDGGGTYEQYF. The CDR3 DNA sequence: TGCGCCAGCAGCCAAGATGGGGGGGGCACCTACGAGCAGTACTTC.